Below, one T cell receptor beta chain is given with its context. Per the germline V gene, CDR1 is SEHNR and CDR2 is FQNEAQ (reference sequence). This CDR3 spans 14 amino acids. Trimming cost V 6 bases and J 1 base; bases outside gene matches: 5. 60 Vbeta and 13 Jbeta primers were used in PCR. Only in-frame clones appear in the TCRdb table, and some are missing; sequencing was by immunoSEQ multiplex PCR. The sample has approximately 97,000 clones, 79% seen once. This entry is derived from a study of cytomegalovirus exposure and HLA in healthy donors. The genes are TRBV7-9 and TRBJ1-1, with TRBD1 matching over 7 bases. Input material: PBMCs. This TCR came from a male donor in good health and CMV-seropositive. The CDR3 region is CASSSGTANTEAFF. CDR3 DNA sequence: TGTGCCAGCAGTTCAGGGACAGCGAACACTGAAGCTTTCTTT.